This T cell receptor beta chain is drawn from a study of T cells in Graves' hyperthyroidism and ophthalmopathy. The wider study: Peripheral blood was taken when the disease was first diagnosed, before any treatment began.

Many counts were recorded for this clonotype. The CDR3 regions of TCR beta were amplified from RNA transcripts. During a first-round RT-PCR of the TCR CDR3, the HTBI primer set was used. TCRdb redid the calling of the multiplex PCR reads with MiXCR, one entry per CDR3 protein. The data contain under 750,000 distinct CDR3 sequences, approximately 19% of them singletons. Diagnoses were established using clinical symptoms, serum thyroxine and TRAb, thyroid ultrasound and orbital computed tomography. The PBMCs were sourced from fresh peripheral blood (around 9.9 ml). This CDR3 region has 15 residues. Germline loops: CDR1 LGHDT, CDR2 YNNKEL (reference sequence). The ends were cut back, 0 bases at V and 6 bases at J, with 14 bases in the middle.

Sequencing was performed on blood. J is TRBJ1-2 and V is TRBV3-1; TRBD1 is a possible D gene (6 bases). This receptor was identified in a woman between 45 and 65 years old with Graves' hyperthyroidism that later progressed to Graves' ophthalmopathy. The CDR3 reads CASSQDEQGLDGYTF. CDR3 sequence (DNA): TGTGCCAGCAGCCAAGATGAACAGGGCTTAGATGGCTACACCTTC.